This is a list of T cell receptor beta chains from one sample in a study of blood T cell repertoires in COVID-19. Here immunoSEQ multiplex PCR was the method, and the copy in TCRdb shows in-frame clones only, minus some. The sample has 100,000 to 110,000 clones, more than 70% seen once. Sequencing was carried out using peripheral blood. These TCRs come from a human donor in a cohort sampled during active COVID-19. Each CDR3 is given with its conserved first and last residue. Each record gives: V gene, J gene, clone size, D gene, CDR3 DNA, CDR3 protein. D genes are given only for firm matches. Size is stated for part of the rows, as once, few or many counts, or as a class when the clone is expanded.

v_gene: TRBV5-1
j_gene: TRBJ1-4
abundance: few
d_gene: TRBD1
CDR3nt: TGCGCCAGCAGCCCCTGGGGGACAGGGACTAATGAAAAACTGTTTTTT
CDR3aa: CASSPWGTGTNEKLFF

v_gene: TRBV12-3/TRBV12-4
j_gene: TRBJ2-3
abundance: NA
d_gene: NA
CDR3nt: TGTGCCAGCAGCTTCCAGGAGGGGGATACGCAGTATTTT
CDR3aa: CASSFQEGDTQYF

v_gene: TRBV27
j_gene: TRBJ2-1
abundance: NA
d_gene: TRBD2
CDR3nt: TGTGCCAGCAGTTACCGGACTAGCGGATACAATGAGCAGTTCTTC
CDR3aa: CASSYRTSGYNEQFF

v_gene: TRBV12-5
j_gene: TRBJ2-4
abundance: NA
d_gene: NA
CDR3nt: TGTGCTAGCGGCCCAAATGTACTAGAGAGAAACATTCAGTACTTC
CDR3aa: CASGPNVLERNIQYF

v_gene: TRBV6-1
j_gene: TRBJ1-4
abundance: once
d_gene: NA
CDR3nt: TGTGCCAGCAGTGAACTCAGGGGTGAAAAACTGTTTTTT
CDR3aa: CASSELRGEKLFF

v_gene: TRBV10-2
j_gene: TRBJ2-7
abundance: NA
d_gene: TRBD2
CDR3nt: TGCGCCGCATTACTAGCGGGAGCCCACGAGCAGTACTTC
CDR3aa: CAALLAGAHEQYF

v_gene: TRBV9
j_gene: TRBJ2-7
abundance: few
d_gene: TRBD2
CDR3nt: TGTGCCAGCAGCGTAGTCCCGACTAGCGGGTACGAGCAGTACTTC
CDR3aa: CASSVVPTSGYEQYF

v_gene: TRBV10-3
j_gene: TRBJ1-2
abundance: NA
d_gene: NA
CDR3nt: TGTGCCATCAGTGCCGACAGTCAATCCTATGGCTACACCTTC
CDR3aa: CAISADSQSYGYTF

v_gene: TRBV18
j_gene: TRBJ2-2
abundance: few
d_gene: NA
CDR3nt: TGTGCCAGCTCACCACTCAACAGGGCGGACGGGGAGCTGTTTTTT
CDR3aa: CASSPLNRADGELFF

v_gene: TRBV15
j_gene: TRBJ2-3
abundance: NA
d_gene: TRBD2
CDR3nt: TGTGCCACCAGCAGATCTAGCGGATACTCAGATACGCAGTATTTT
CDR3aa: CATSRSSGYSDTQYF

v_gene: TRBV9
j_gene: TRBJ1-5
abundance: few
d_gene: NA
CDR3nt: TGTGCCAGCAGCTTCCAGGGGATCCAGCCCCAGCATTTT
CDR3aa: CASSFQGIQPQHF

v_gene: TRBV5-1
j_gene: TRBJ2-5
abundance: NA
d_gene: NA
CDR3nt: TGCGCCAGCAGCTTGGGGGGGGTGCAAGAGACCCAGTACTTC
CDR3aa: CASSLGGVQETQYF

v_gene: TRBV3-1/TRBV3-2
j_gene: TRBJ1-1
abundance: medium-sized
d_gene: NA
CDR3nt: TGTGCCAGCAGCCAAACGGACACTGAAGCTTTCTTT
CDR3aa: CASSQTDTEAFF

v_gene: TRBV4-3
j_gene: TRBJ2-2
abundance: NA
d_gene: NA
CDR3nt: TGCGCCAGCAGCCTCGAGGGAGCGAGCACCGGGGAGCTGTTTTTT
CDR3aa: CASSLEGASTGELFF

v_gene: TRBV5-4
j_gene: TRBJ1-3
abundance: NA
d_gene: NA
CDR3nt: TGTGCCAGCAGCTTGGCAGGGGTTGGTGGAAACACCATATATTTT
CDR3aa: CASSLAGVGGNTIYF

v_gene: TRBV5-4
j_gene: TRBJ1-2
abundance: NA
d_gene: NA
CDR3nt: TGTGCCAGCAGCTTGCGACATACTAACTATGGCTACACCTTC
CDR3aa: CASSLRHTNYGYTF

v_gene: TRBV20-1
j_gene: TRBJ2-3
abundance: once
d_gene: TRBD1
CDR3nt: TGCAGTGCTAGTTCCCGGGGACAGGGAGGGAGGACAGATACGCAGTATTTT
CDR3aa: CSASSRGQGGRTDTQYF

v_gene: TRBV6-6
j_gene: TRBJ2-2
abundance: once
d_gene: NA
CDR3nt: TGTGCCAGCAGAGAAGGACAGACGAACACCGGGGAGCTGTTTTTT
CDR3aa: CASREGQTNTGELFF

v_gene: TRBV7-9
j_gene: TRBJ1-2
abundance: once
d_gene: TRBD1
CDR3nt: TGTGCCAGCAGCTGGACAGGGGGTAACGGCTATGGCTACACCTTC
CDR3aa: CASSWTGGNGYGYTF

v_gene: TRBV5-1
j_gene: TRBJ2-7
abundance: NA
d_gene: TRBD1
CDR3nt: TGCGCCAGCAGGGGAGGACAGGGCTACGAGCAGTACTTC
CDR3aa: CASRGGQGYEQYF

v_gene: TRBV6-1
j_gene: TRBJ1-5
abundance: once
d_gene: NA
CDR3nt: TGTGCCAGCAGTGAAGTTTCAGGGTATGGTCAGCCCCAGCATTTT
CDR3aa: CASSEVSGYGQPQHF

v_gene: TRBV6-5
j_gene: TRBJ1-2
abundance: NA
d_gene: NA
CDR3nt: TGTGCCAGCAGTTACTCGACAGGCGGCTATGGCTACACCTTC
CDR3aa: CASSYSTGGYGYTF

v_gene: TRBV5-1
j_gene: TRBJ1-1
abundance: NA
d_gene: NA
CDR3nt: TGCGCCAGCACTGGGGGGGTTGCGGACACTGAAGCTTTCTTT
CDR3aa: CASTGGVADTEAFF

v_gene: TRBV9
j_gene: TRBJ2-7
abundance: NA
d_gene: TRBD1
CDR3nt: TGTGCCAGCAGCCCCGGACAGGGGGCGCGAGGGTCCTACGAGCAGTACTTC
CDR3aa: CASSPGQGARGSYEQYF

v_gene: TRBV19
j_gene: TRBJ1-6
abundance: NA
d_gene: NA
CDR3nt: TGTGCCAGTAGTGCGGGTAATTCACCCCTCCACTTT
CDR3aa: CASSAGNSPLHF

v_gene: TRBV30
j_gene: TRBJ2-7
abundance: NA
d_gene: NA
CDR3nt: TGTGCCTGGACCACAGGTAGAACCTACGAGCAGTACTTC
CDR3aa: CAWTTGRTYEQYF

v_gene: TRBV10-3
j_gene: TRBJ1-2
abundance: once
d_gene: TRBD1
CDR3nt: TGTGCCATCAATAGGGGGCAGGGAGTAAACTATGGCTACACCTTC
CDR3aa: CAINRGQGVNYGYTF

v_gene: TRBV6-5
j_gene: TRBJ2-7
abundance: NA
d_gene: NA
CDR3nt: TGTGCCAGCAGGTCCACCCATAGCTACGAGCAGTACTTC
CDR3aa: CASRSTHSYEQYF

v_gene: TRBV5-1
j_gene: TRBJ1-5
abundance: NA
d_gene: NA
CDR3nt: TGCGCCAGCAGCTTGTGGGGGGACAGCAATCAGCCCCAGCATTTT
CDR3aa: CASSLWGDSNQPQHF

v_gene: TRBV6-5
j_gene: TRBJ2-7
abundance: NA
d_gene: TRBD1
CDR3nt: TGTGCCAGCATCTCGACAGGGGGCGGGTACGAGCAGTACTTC
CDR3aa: CASISTGGGYEQYF

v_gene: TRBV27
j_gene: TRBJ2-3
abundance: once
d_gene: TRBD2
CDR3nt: TGTGCCAGCAGTTTGTCGCGTCCAGGGGGGACTAGCGGGAGGAGCACAGATACGCAGTATTTT
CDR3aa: CASSLSRPGGTSGRSTDTQYF

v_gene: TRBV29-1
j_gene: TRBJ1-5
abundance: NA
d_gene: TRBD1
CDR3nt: TGCAGCGTTGGGGACAGAATGGCCCAGCATTTT
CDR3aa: CSVGDRMAQHF

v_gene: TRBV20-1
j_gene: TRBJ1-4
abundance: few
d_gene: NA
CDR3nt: TGCAGTGCTAGTGATCCCTTCAGTGGAAAACTGTTTTTT
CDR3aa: CSASDPFSGKLFF

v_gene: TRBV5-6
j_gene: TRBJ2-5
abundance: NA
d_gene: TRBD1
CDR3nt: TGTGCCAGCAGCTTCCCTCGGACAGGGGGGGCAGAGACCCAGTACTTC
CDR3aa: CASSFPRTGGAETQYF

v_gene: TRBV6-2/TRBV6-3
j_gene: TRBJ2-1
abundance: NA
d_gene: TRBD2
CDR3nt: TGTGCCAGCGGCCCGAACCGCGGGACTAGCGGGAGTAATGAGCAGTTCTTC
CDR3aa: CASGPNRGTSGSNEQFF

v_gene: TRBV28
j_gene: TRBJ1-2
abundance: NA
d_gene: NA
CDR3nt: TGTGCCAGCAGTCCCCCATGGGGGGATGGCTACACCTTC
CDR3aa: CASSPPWGDGYTF

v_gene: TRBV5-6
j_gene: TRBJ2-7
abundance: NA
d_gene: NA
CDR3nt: TGTGCCAGCAGCTTCCCCGGACAAGTTTACGAGCAGTACTTC
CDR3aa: CASSFPGQVYEQYF

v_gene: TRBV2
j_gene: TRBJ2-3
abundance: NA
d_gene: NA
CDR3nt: TGTGCCAGCAGGATGGACGGGAACACAGATACGCAGTATTTT
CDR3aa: CASRMDGNTDTQYF

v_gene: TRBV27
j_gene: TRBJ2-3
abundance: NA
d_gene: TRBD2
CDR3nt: TGTGCCAGCAGTCGGACGGGACTAGCGGGGGGGGGAAGGGATACGCAGTATTTT
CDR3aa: CASSRTGLAGGGRDTQYF

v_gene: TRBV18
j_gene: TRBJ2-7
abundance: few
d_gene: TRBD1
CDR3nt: TGTGCCAGCTCACCAACAGGGGGTTGGGAGCAGTACTTC
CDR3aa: CASSPTGGWEQYF

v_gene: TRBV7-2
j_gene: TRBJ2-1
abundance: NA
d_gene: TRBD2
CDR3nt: TGTGCCAGCAGCTTAGCGAGTATAGCACTAGCGGGAGGGTACAATGAGCAGTTCTTC
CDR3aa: CASSLASIALAGGYNEQFF

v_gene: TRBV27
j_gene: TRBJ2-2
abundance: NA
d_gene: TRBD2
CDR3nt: TGTGCCAGCAGTCCGAGAGGACTAGCTGAGAACACCGGGGAGCTGTTTTTT
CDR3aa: CASSPRGLAENTGELFF

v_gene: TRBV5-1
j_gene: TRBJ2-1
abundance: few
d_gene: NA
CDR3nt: TGCGCCAGCAGCTTGGAGGCAGGTGACAATGAGCAGTTCTTC
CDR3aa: CASSLEAGDNEQFF

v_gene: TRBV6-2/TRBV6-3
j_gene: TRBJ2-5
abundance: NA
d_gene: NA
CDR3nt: TGTGCCAGCAGTAATCTGTACCAAGAGACCCAGTACTTC
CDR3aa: CASSNLYQETQYF

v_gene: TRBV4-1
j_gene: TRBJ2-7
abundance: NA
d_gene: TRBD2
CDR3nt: TGCGCCAGCAGCCAAGTTTCGGGTCGGGGGGGCGTTTACGAGCAGTACTTC
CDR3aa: CASSQVSGRGGVYEQYF

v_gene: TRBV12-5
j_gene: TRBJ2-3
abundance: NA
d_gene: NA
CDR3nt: TGTGCTAGTGGTCCCCGGGATACGCAGTATTTT
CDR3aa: CASGPRDTQYF

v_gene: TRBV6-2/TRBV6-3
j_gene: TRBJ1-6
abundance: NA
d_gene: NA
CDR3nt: TGTGCCAGCAGTTACGCGCAGGTTCCTTCACCCCTCCACTTT
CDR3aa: CASSYAQVPSPLHF

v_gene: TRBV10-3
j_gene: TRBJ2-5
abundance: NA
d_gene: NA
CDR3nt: TGTGCCATCTCCCCGGGACATTCAGAAGGGACCCAGTACTTC
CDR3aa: CAISPGHSEGTQYF